This T cell receptor (beta chain) was captured in a study of post-analysis software for immune sequencing data. Built from TCR beta cDNA, the libraries had unique molecular identifiers in them. TCRdb analysed the PCR reads with MiXCR anew, one entry per CDR3 protein. The data hold roughly 800,000 distinct CDR3 sequences, with roughly 50% observed a single time. What was sequenced was blood. This clonotype was obtained from a girl between 5 and 17 years old with multiple sclerosis.

CDR3: CASSGTSGSLDTQYF. CDR3 DNA sequence: TGTGCCAGCAGCGGAACTAGCGGGAGTTTGGATACGCAGTATTTT. J is TRBJ2-3 and V is TRBV7-3; 11 bases fit TRBD2. This CDR3 is built from 15 residues. Germline values: CDR1 SGHTA, CDR2 FQGTGA. With 5 bases clipped from V and 6 bases from J, the junction kept 7 bases outside the gene matches.